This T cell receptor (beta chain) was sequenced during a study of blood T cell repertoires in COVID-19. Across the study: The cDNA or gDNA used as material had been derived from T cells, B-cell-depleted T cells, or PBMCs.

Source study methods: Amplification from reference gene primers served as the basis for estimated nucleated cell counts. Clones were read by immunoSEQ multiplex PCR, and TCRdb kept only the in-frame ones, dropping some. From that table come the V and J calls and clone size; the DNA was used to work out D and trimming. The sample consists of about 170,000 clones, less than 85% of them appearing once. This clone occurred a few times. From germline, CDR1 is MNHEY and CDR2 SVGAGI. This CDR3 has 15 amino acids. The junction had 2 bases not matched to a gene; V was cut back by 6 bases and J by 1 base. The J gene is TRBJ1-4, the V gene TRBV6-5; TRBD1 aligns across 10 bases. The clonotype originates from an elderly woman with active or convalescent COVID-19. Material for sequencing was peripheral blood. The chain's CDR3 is CASSDRGRTNEKLFF. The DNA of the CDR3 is TGTGCCAGCAGCGACAGGGGGCGAACTAATGAAAAACTGTTTTTT.